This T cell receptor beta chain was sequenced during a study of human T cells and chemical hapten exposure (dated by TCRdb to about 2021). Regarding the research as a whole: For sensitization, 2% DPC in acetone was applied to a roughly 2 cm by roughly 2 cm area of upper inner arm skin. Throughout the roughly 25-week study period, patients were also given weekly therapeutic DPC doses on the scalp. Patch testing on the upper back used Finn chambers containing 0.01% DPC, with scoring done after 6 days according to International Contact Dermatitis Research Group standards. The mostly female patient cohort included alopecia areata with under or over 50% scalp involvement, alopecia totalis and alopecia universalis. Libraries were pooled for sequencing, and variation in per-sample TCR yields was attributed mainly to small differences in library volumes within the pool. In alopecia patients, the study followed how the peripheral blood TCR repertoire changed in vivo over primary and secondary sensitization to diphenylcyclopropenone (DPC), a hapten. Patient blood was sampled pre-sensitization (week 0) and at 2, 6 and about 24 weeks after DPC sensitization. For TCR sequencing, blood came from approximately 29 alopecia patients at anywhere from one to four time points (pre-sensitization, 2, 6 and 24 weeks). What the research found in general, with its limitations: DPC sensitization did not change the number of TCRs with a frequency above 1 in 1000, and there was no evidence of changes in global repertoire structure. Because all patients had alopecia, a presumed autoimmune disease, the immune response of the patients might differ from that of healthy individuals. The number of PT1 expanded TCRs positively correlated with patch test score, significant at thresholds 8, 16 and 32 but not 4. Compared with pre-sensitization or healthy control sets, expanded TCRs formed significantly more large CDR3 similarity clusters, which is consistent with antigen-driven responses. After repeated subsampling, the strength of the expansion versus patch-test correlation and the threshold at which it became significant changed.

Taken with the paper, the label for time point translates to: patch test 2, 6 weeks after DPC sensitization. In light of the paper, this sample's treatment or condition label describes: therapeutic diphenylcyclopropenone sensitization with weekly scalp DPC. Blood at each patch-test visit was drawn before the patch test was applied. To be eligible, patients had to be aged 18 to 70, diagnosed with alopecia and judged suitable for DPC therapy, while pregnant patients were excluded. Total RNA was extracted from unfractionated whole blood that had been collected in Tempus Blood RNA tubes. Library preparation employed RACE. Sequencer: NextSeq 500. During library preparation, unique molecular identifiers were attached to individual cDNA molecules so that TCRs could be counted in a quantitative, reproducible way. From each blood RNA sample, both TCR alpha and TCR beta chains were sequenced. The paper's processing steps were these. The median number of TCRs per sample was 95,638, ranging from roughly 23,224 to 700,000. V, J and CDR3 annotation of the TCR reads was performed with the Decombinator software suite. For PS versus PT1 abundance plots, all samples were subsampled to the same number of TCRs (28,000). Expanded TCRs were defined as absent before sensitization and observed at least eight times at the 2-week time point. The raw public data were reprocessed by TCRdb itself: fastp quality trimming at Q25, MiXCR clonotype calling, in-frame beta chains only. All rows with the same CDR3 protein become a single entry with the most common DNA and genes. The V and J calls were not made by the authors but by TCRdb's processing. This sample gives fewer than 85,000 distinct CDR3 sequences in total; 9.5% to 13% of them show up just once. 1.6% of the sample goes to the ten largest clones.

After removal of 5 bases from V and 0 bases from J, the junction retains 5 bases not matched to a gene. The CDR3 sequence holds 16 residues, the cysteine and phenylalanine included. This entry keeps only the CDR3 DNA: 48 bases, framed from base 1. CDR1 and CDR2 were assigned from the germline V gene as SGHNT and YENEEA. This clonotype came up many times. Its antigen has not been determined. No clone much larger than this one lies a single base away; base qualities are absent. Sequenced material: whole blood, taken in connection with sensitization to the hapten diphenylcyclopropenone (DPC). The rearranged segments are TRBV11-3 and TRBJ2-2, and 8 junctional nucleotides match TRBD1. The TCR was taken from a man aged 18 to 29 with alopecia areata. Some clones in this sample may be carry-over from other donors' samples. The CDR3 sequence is CASSEMTGANTGELFF. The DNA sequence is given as TGTGCCAGCAGCGAAATGACAGGGGCGAACACCGGGGAGCTGTTTTTT.